The clone carrying this TCR beta chain came up a few times. This sample stems from a study of cytomegalovirus exposure and HLA in healthy donors. With 60 Vbeta and 13 Jbeta primers, the PCR was carried out. Assay: immunoSEQ multiplex PCR; the TCRdb copy retains only in-frame clones and omits some. The sample lists approximately 100,000 clones; 71% were seen once. V lost 6 bases and J 1 base, leaving 10 bases between the germline ends. The CDR3 covers 13 residues. The V gene's germline CDR1 is MNHEY and CDR2 SVGAGI. The clonotype originates from a female donor in good health and CMV-seronegative. The J gene is TRBJ2-7, the V gene TRBV6-5; D may be TRBD1 (6 bases). Sample: PBMCs. The CDR3 region has the DNA TGTGCCAGCAGCCCCGGACAGTCCTACGAGCAGTACTTC. Protein: CASSPGQSYEQYF.